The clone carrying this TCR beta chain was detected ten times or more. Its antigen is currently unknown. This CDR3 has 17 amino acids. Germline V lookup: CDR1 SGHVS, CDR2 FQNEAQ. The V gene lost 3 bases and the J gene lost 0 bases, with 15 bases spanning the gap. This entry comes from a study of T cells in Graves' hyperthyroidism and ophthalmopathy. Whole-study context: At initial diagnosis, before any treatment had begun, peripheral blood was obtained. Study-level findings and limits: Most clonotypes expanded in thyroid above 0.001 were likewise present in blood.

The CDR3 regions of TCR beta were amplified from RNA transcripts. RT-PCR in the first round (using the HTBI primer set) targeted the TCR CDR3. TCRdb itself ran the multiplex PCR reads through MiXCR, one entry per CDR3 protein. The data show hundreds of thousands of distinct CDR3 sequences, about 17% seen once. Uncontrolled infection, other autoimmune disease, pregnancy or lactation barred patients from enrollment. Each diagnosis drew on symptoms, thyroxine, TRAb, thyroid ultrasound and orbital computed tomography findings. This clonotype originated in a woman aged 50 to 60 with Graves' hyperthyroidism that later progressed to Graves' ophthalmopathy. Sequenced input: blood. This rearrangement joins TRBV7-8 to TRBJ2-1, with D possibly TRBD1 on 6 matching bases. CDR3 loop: CASSLATGSGSYNEQFF. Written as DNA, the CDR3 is TGTGCCAGCAGCTTGGCTACAGGGTCTGGCTCCTACAATGAGCAGTTCTTC.